These 18 T cell receptor beta chains share one sample of origin, sequenced in a study of cytomegalovirus exposure and HLA in healthy donors. PCR amplification relied on 60 Vbeta primers (plus 13 Jbeta primers). Profiling relied on immunoSEQ multiplex PCR, and the TCRdb table lists in-frame clones only, not all of them. The sample records hundreds of thousands of clones, 80% to 90% being singletons. Sequencing was done on a sample of PBMCs. These receptors came from a girl aged 2 to 9 in good health and CMV-seronegative.

This clone was counted between two and nine times. The rearrangement links TRBV5-1 to TRBJ1-5, with TRBD1 matching 8 bases. V was pared by 4 bases and J by 2 bases, with 2 bases of the junction left unmatched. The CDR3 consists of 14 residues. Germline V lookup: CDR1 SGHRS, CDR2 YFSETQ. The CDR3 loop is CASSQTGGNQPQHF. CDR3 nucleotide sequence: TGCGCCAGCAGCCAGACAGGGGGCAATCAGCCCCAGCATTTT.

The V call is TRBV30, the J call TRBJ1-6; TRBD1 is a possible D gene (6 bases). The CDR3 sequence is 14 residues long. Germline-derived CDR1 and CDR2 are GTSNPN and SVGIG (reference sequence). Trimming took 4 bases from V and 5 from J, leaving 12 bases between them. CDR3 amino acids: CAWNVDRNNSPLHF. CDR3 coding DNA: TGTGCCTGGAACGTGGACAGAAATAATTCACCCCTCCACTTT.

The chain uses TRBV9 and TRBJ2-3; TRBD2 matches at 8 bases. Germline V gene data show CDR1 as SGDLS and CDR2 as YYNGEE. V gave up 0 bases and J gave up 2 bases; unmatched junction bases: 5. This CDR3 is built from 16 residues. CDR3 nucleotide sequence: TGTGCCAGCAGCGTAGGTAGCGGGACGATCACAGATACGCAGTATTTT. It is translated as CASSVGSGTITDTQYF.

The gene calls are TRBV10-3 and TRBJ2-3; D might be TRBD2 (5 bases). From germline, CDR1 is ENHRY and CDR2 SYGVKD. The CDR3 loop spans 13 amino acids. Between the trimmed V and J ends, which lost 3 bases and 4 bases, there was a span of 8 bases. The CDR3 DNA is TGTGCCATCAGTGATGCGGGCTCAGATACGCAGTATTTT. Encoded protein: CAISDAGSDTQYF.

There are a few counts of this clone. The chain is built from TRBV4-2 and TRBJ2-1; 7 nucleotides match TRBD1. The V gene end was trimmed by 0 bases and the J gene end by 0 bases; junction bases not matched to a gene: 2. The CDR3 is 16 residues long. Germline-derived CDR1 and CDR2 are LGHNA and YNFKEQ. Written as DNA, the CDR3 is TGTGCCAGCAGCCAAGACGCAGGGGGCTCCTACAATGAGCAGTTCTTC. Translation: CASSQDAGGSYNEQFF.

In its sample, this clone was seen once. V is TRBV6-1 and J is TRBJ2-7; TRBD1 might be the D (5 bases). Germline-derived CDR1 and CDR2 are MNHNS and SASEGT. The CDR3 loop spans 15 amino acids. Trimming removed 4 bases from V and 4 bases from J, with 17 bases in between. CDR3 bases: TGTGCCAGCAGTGGTGAGATGTTAGGGGTGTACGAGCAGTACTTC. This gives the protein CASSGEMLGVYEQYF.

This rearrangement joins TRBV15 to TRBJ2-2, with 11 bases identical to TRBD2. The CDR3 totals 15 residues. V trimming: 3 bases; J trimming: 8 bases; junction bases outside the gene matches: 5. Germline V CDR1 and CDR2: LNHNV, YYDKDF (reference sequence). The CDR3 sequence is CATSRTSGAGGELFF. The CDR3 DNA reads as TGTGCCACCAGCAGGACTAGCGGGGCGGGAGGGGAGCTGTTTTTT.

This clone was observed a single time. The chain carries TRBV6-4 and TRBJ2-1, with 8 bases fitting TRBD1. After removal of 3 bases from V and 6 bases from J, the junction contained 7 bases not matched to a gene. Germline loops: CDR1 MRHNA, CDR2 SNTAGT. CDR3 length: 15 amino acids. CDR3 nucleotides: TGTGCCAGCAGTGAAGGCAGGGGGCTGGTCAATGAGCAGTTCTTC. It translates to CASSEGRGLVNEQFF.

This clone was recorded only once. V is TRBV4-1 and J is TRBJ2-3; a possible D gene is TRBD2 (6 bases). Germline V CDR1 and CDR2: MGHRA, YSYEKL. V lost 4 bases, J lost 12 bases, and 23 bases lay in between. The CDR3 runs 15 residues. The CDR3 DNA is TGCGCCAGCAGCCTTCAAGATACTTCGTCGGGGGTACAGTATTTT. Translated: CASSLQDTSSGVQYF.

The chain has TRBV7-9 and TRBJ2-3; TRBD2 aligns across 13 bases. Germline CDR1 and CDR2: SEHNR and FQNEAQ (reference sequence). This CDR3 region has 16 residues. V lost 6 bases and J lost 4; bases outside the gene matches: 7. The CDR3 loop is CASRPLAGGPSDTQYF. The CDR3 DNA follows: TGTGCCAGCAGACCACTAGCGGGGGGGCCATCAGATACGCAGTATTTT.

V is TRBV11-2 and J is TRBJ1-3, with a tentative D call TRBD1 (5 bases). Germline V gives CDR1 SGHAT, CDR2 FQNNGV. Deletions cut 0 bases from V and 8 bases from J, with 11 bases between. The CDR3 sequence is 14 residues long. The CDR3 DNA sequence: TGTGCCAGCAGCTTAGACAGGGTCGGGCACACCATATATTTT. Translated, it gives CASSLDRVGHTIYF.

This clone appeared a single time. The gene calls are TRBV6-1 and TRBJ2-5; TRBD1 matches 8 bases. There are 14 residues in the CDR3. Trimming at V came to 8 bases and at J to 3 bases, leaving 8 bases not matched to a gene. The germline V gene has CDR1 MNHNS and CDR2 SASEGT. As DNA, the CDR3 is TGTGCCAGCGTTCACGACAGGGGTAAAGAGACCCAGTACTTC. It encodes CASVHDRGKETQYF.

The chain joins TRBV29-1 to TRBJ2-4, with 9 bases identical to TRBD1. This CDR3 contains 14 residues. The germline CDR1 and CDR2 sequences are SQVTM and ANQGSEA. The J segment lost 0 bases and the V segment lost 7 bases, leaving 4 bases of the junction unmatched. The CDR3: CSAGTGIAKNIQYF. The CDR3 DNA is TGCAGCGCCGGGACAGGGATAGCCAAAAACATTCAGTACTTC.

V and J are TRBV4-1 and TRBJ2-5; the match to TRBD2 covers 10 bases. Per the germline V gene, CDR1 is MGHRA and CDR2 is YSYEKL. The CDR3 is 15 residues long. Losses at the gene ends were 2 bases for V and 5 bases for J; bases not matched to a gene: 5. The CDR3 DNA follows: TGCGCCAGCAGCCAAAGCGGGGGGGCGGCCGAGACCCAGTACTTC. This encodes CASSQSGGAAETQYF.

V is TRBV7-8 and J is TRBJ1-6; D not certain. CDR3 length equals 15 residues. Per germline, CDR1 SGHVS and CDR2 FQNEAQ. Trimming stripped 1 base from V and 3 bases from J, with 7 bases between. The CDR3 sequence: CASSLGTVYNSPLHF. CDR3 DNA: TGTGCCAGCAGCTTAGGGACTGTCTATAATTCACCCCTCCACTTT.

The J gene is TRBJ2-7, the V gene TRBV27, with TRBD2 matching 7 bases. This CDR3 has 14 amino acids. CDR1 and CDR2 from the germline V gene are MNHEY and SMNVEV (reference sequence). The J segment lost 2 bases and the V segment lost 6 bases, leaving 7 bases of the junction unmatched. CDR3 in DNA: TGTGCCAGCAGGTCACTAGCGCGCACCTACGAGCAGTACTTC. Translated: CASRSLARTYEQYF.

This clone came up a few times. This chain joins TRBV4-2 and TRBJ1-4; maybe TRBD1 (5 bases). The germline V and J ends were trimmed by 0 bases and 1 base, with 15 bases remaining between them. The CDR3 consists of 18 residues. Germline CDR1 reads LGHNA; CDR2 reads YNFKEQ. CDR3 sequence: CASSQDWRVGVTNEKLFF. Written as DNA, the CDR3 is TGTGCCAGCAGCCAAGACTGGAGGGTAGGGGTAACTAATGAAAAACTGTTTTTT.

V is TRBV2 and J is TRBJ2-5; TRBD2 might be the D (7 bases). The CDR3 has 14 residues. The germline V and J ends were trimmed by 8 bases and 4 bases, with 17 bases remaining between them. Germline V gene sequence: CDR1 SNHLY, CDR2 FYNNEI. The CDR3 sequence is CASDRWGGGETQYF. The CDR3, as DNA: TGTGCCAGCGATCGGTGGGGGGGCGGAGAGACCCAGTACTTC. The full variable domain, completed using reference TRBV2 and TRBJ2-5, is EPEVTQTPSHQVTQMGQEVILRCVPISNHLYFYWYRQILGQKVEFLVSFYNNEISEKSEIFDDQFSVERPDGSNFTLKIRSTKLEDSAMYFCASDRWGGGETQYFGPGTRLLVL.